Listed below are T cell receptor beta chains from one sample, sequenced in a study of T cells after yellow fever vaccination. TCRdb itself ran the 5' RACE reads through MiXCR, one entry per CDR3 protein. The sample records some 250,000 distinct CDR3 sequences, 3.6% being singletons. Material: PBMCs, obtained 15 days after the yellow fever booster vaccination. All receptors come from a man between 18 and 35 years old who received the YFV17D yellow fever vaccine. The CDR3 runs from the conserved cysteine through the conserved F or W. Fields, in order: clone size, J gene, D gene, V gene, CDR3 protein, CDR3 DNA. A D gene is named only where the DNA matches it firmly. For some rows the clone size is stated as once, few or many, or as a class when expanded; others skip it.

abundance: many; j_gene: TRBJ1-2; d_gene: NA; v_gene: TRBV29-1; CDR3aa: CSVRRQSSTFGYTF; CDR3nt: TGCAGCGTCCGTAGACAGAGCTCCACCTTTGGCTACACCTTC
abundance: many; j_gene: TRBJ2-2; d_gene: TRBD2; v_gene: TRBV30; CDR3aa: CAWSVKGTIGELFF; CDR3nt: TGTGCCTGGAGTGTGAAAGGGACTATCGGGGAGCTGTTTTTT
abundance: many; j_gene: TRBJ1-2; d_gene: NA; v_gene: TRBV7-2; CDR3aa: CASGLGRLSYGYTF; CDR3nt: TGTGCCAGCGGGTTGGGTAGGCTAAGCTATGGCTACACCTTC
abundance: many; j_gene: TRBJ2-2; d_gene: TRBD2; v_gene: TRBV5-4; CDR3aa: CASSFSGGLPGELFF; CDR3nt: TGTGCCAGCAGCTTTAGCGGGGGGCTGCCCGGGGAGCTGTTTTTT
abundance: many; j_gene: TRBJ1-4; d_gene: NA; v_gene: TRBV12-3/TRBV12-4; CDR3aa: CASSLVGRGEKLFF; CDR3nt: TGTGCCAGCAGTTTAGTGGGTCGTGGAGAAAAACTGTTTTTT
abundance: many; j_gene: TRBJ1-1; d_gene: NA; v_gene: TRBV12-3/TRBV12-4; CDR3aa: CASSPGGQRTTEAFF; CDR3nt: TGTGCCAGCAGTCCCGGCGGACAGAGAACCACTGAAGCTTTCTTT
abundance: many; j_gene: TRBJ2-3; d_gene: NA; v_gene: TRBV5-1; CDR3aa: CASAWRQGGSDTQYF; CDR3nt: TGCGCCAGCGCCTGGAGACAGGGAGGTTCAGATACGCAGTATTTT
abundance: many; j_gene: TRBJ2-1; d_gene: NA; v_gene: TRBV5-1; CDR3aa: CATGPDSRSYNEQFF; CDR3nt: TGCGCCACTGGGCCGGACAGCCGCTCCTACAATGAGCAGTTCTTC
abundance: many; j_gene: TRBJ2-6; d_gene: NA; v_gene: TRBV18; CDR3aa: CASSPYFSGANVLTF; CDR3nt: TGTGCCAGCTCACCCTACTTCTCTGGGGCCAACGTCCTGACTTTC
abundance: many; j_gene: TRBJ1-5; d_gene: NA; v_gene: TRBV20-1; CDR3aa: CSATGISNQPQHF; CDR3nt: TGCAGTGCAACAGGGATTAGCAATCAGCCCCAGCATTTT
abundance: many; j_gene: TRBJ1-4; d_gene: NA; v_gene: TRBV27; CDR3aa: CASSPGGRGSEKLFF; CDR3nt: TGTGCCAGCAGTCCCGGTGGCCGGGGCTCGGAAAAACTGTTTTTT
abundance: many; j_gene: TRBJ1-1; d_gene: NA; v_gene: TRBV10-2; CDR3aa: CASRISLGPTEAFF; CDR3nt: TGCGCCAGCAGAATCAGCCTAGGGCCCACTGAAGCTTTCTTT
abundance: many; j_gene: TRBJ1-1; d_gene: TRBD1; v_gene: TRBV5-1; CDR3aa: CASSPGQGATEAFF; CDR3nt: TGCGCCAGCAGCCCTGGACAGGGGGCGACTGAAGCTTTCTTT
abundance: many; j_gene: TRBJ2-3; d_gene: NA; v_gene: TRBV5-1; CDR3aa: CASSLGPRDTQYF; CDR3nt: TGCGCCAGCAGCTTGGGCCCCAGGGATACGCAGTATTTT
abundance: many; j_gene: TRBJ1-1; d_gene: NA; v_gene: TRBV20-1; CDR3aa: CSAPRGTPGGPAFF; CDR3nt: TGCAGTGCTCCTAGGGGCACACCCGGGGGACCGGCTTTCTTT
abundance: many; j_gene: TRBJ1-2; d_gene: NA; v_gene: TRBV24-1; CDR3aa: CATSDLRGPTYGYTF; CDR3nt: TGTGCCACCAGTGATTTGCGGGGTCCCACCTATGGCTACACCTTC
abundance: many; j_gene: TRBJ1-3; d_gene: NA; v_gene: TRBV24-1; CDR3aa: CATSGYGTLPPGNTIYF; CDR3nt: TGTGCCACCAGTGGTTACGGGACTCTTCCTCCTGGAAACACCATATATTTT
abundance: many; j_gene: TRBJ1-1; d_gene: NA; v_gene: TRBV5-1; CDR3aa: CASSVGPSNTEAFF; CDR3nt: TGCGCCAGCAGCGTGGGACCCTCGAACACTGAAGCTTTCTTT
abundance: many; j_gene: TRBJ2-5; d_gene: TRBD2; v_gene: TRBV6-6; CDR3aa: CASSYSPPGGGAETQYF; CDR3nt: TGTGCCAGCAGTTACTCGCCCCCTGGCGGGGGGGCAGAGACCCAGTACTTC
abundance: many; j_gene: TRBJ1-6; d_gene: NA; v_gene: TRBV7-9; CDR3aa: CASSPTGGNSPLHF; CDR3nt: TGTGCCAGCAGTCCCACAGGCGGCAATTCACCCCTCCACTTT
abundance: few; j_gene: TRBJ2-2; d_gene: NA; v_gene: TRBV12-5; CDR3aa: CASGLGEPNTGELFF; CDR3nt: TGTGCTAGTGGTTTGGGGGAGCCTAACACCGGGGAGCTGTTTTTT
abundance: many; j_gene: TRBJ2-4; d_gene: TRBD1; v_gene: TRBV20-1; CDR3aa: CSARGPGQGSNIQYF; CDR3nt: TGCAGTGCTAGGGGACCGGGACAGGGCTCCAACATTCAGTACTTC
abundance: few; j_gene: TRBJ2-7; d_gene: NA; v_gene: TRBV5-1; CDR3aa: CASSFRGLPYEQYF; CDR3nt: TGCGCCAGCAGCTTCAGGGGTCTCCCCTACGAGCAGTACTTC
abundance: few; j_gene: TRBJ2-7; d_gene: TRBD2; v_gene: TRBV4-1; CDR3aa: CASSQETLAGGYEQYF; CDR3nt: TGCGCCAGCAGCCAAGAAACGCTAGCGGGGGGCTACGAGCAGTACTTC
abundance: many; j_gene: TRBJ1-4; d_gene: NA; v_gene: TRBV7-7; CDR3aa: CASSSSLGEAGKLFF; CDR3nt: TGTGCTAGCAGCTCGTCCCTCGGGGAAGCGGGAAAACTGTTTTTT
abundance: many; j_gene: TRBJ2-3; d_gene: NA; v_gene: TRBV20-1; CDR3aa: CSALRGDTQYF; CDR3nt: TGCAGTGCTCTCCGGGGAGATACGCAGTATTTT
abundance: many; j_gene: TRBJ1-2; d_gene: TRBD1; v_gene: TRBV4-1; CDR3aa: CASSQVTTQGRGNYGYTF; CDR3nt: TGCGCCAGCAGCCAAGTGACAACTCAGGGCAGGGGGAACTATGGCTACACCTTC
abundance: many; j_gene: TRBJ2-3; d_gene: NA; v_gene: TRBV5-1; CDR3aa: CASSLLGTSTDTQYF; CDR3nt: TGCGCCAGCAGCTTGCTCGGGACCAGCACAGATACGCAGTATTTT
abundance: many; j_gene: TRBJ1-2; d_gene: TRBD1; v_gene: TRBV5-1; CDR3aa: CASSLGDRLETTF; CDR3nt: TGCGCCAGCAGCTTGGGGGACAGGTTAGAAACGACCTTC
abundance: many; j_gene: TRBJ2-1; d_gene: NA; v_gene: TRBV7-3; CDR3aa: CASSLARDGPKQFF; CDR3nt: TGTGCCAGCAGCTTAGCCCGGGACGGACCCAAGCAGTTCTTC
abundance: many; j_gene: TRBJ1-5; d_gene: NA; v_gene: TRBV7-9; CDR3aa: CASSLAAGVTNQPQHF; CDR3nt: TGTGCCAGCAGCTTAGCGGCAGGTGTAACTAATCAGCCCCAGCATTTT
abundance: NA; j_gene: TRBJ2-5; d_gene: TRBD1; v_gene: TRBV5-1; CDR3aa: CASSLVGQGGETQYF; CDR3nt: TGCGCCAGCAGCTTGGTTGGACAGGGAGGAGAGACCCAGTACTTC
abundance: many; j_gene: TRBJ2-1; d_gene: NA; v_gene: TRBV7-2; CDR3aa: CASGAFSGGEQFF; CDR3nt: TGTGCCAGCGGAGCTTTTTCTGGGGGAGAGCAGTTCTTC
abundance: many; j_gene: TRBJ2-1; d_gene: NA; v_gene: TRBV4-1; CDR3aa: CASSQDLPEYEQFF; CDR3nt: TGCGCCAGCAGCCAAGATCTTCCGGAATATGAGCAGTTCTTC
abundance: NA; j_gene: TRBJ1-4; d_gene: TRBD1; v_gene: TRBV3-1; CDR3aa: CASSRGTGGSEKLFF; CDR3nt: TGTGCCAGCAGCCGAGGGACAGGGGGCAGTGAAAAACTGTTTTTT
abundance: few; j_gene: TRBJ2-7; d_gene: NA; v_gene: TRBV12-3/TRBV12-4; CDR3aa: CASSLRDGGGHEQYF; CDR3nt: TGTGCCAGCAGCCTTCGGGACGGAGGGGGTCACGAGCAGTACTTC
abundance: many; j_gene: TRBJ2-5; d_gene: NA; v_gene: TRBV12-3/TRBV12-4; CDR3aa: CASSLESGQETQYF; CDR3nt: TGTGCCAGCAGTTTAGAGTCAGGGCAAGAGACCCAGTACTTC
abundance: many; j_gene: TRBJ1-1; d_gene: NA; v_gene: TRBV6-2/TRBV6-3; CDR3aa: CASRALGTEAFF; CDR3nt: TGTGCCAGCCGGGCCCTAGGCACTGAAGCTTTCTTT
abundance: many; j_gene: TRBJ2-3; d_gene: TRBD1; v_gene: TRBV18; CDR3aa: CASSPPLTGGDTDTQYF; CDR3nt: TGTGCCAGCTCACCACCCCTGACAGGGGGAGACACAGATACGCAGTATTTT
abundance: NA; j_gene: TRBJ2-4; d_gene: NA; v_gene: TRBV5-1; CDR3aa: CASSSQSGRINIQYF; CDR3nt: TGCGCCAGCAGCAGCCAGTCCGGGCGGATAAACATTCAGTACTTC
abundance: many; j_gene: TRBJ2-3; d_gene: NA; v_gene: TRBV29-1; CDR3aa: CSALGGATDTQYF; CDR3nt: TGCAGCGCGTTGGGGGGGGCCACAGATACGCAGTATTTT
abundance: few; j_gene: TRBJ2-1; d_gene: NA; v_gene: TRBV12-3/TRBV12-4; CDR3aa: CASSFLWGDNEQFF; CDR3nt: TGTGCCAGCAGTTTTCTGTGGGGGGACAATGAGCAGTTCTTC
abundance: many; j_gene: TRBJ2-5; d_gene: NA; v_gene: TRBV28; CDR3aa: CAIGQFQGETQYF; CDR3nt: TGTGCCATCGGACAGTTCCAAGGGGAGACCCAGTACTTC
abundance: many; j_gene: TRBJ2-7; d_gene: NA; v_gene: TRBV18; CDR3aa: CASSPGASTTHEQYF; CDR3nt: TGTGCCAGCTCACCGGGGGCCAGCACCACCCACGAGCAGTACTTC